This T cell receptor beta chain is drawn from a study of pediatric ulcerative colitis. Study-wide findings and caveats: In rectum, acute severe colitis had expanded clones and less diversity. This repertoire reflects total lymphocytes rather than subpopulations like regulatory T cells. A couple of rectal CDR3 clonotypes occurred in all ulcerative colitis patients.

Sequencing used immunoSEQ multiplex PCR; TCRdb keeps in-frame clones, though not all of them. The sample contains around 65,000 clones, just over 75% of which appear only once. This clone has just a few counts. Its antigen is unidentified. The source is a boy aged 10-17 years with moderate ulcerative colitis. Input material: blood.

The DNA of the CDR3 is TGTGCCAGGAAAAGCTGGACAGGGGATAATTCACCCCTCCACTTT. This sequence encodes CARKSWTGDNSPLHF. The V gene is TRBV7-2, the J gene TRBJ1-6, with 9 nucleotides matching TRBD1. V shed 9 bases and J 5 bases; nucleotides not matched to a gene: 8. CDR1 is SGHTA, CDR2 FQGNSA, per germline. This CDR3 region has 15 residues.